A selection of T cell receptor beta chains follows, all from one sample in a study of blood T cell repertoires in COVID-19. Generated by immunoSEQ multiplex PCR, the TCRdb table keeps only in-frame clones and is missing some. The data hold over 95,000 clones, with approximately 85% observed a single time. Specimen: peripheral blood. Receptors originate from an older woman with COVID-19, enrolled during active disease. The CDR3 runs from the conserved cysteine through the conserved F or W. Each record gives: CDR3 DNA, CDR3 protein, V gene, clone size, D gene, CDR3 length, J gene. A D gene is named only where the DNA matches it firmly. For some rows the clone size is stated as once, few or many, or as a class when expanded; others skip it.

TGCAGTGCTCAGGGGGATCAGCCCCAGCATTTT | CSAQGDQPQHF | TRBV20-1 | . | TRBD1 | 11 | TRBJ1-5
TGTGCCAGCAGCCGGTCAGGGCTTGGCTACACCTTC | CASSRSGLGYTF | TRBV14 | . | . | 12 | TRBJ1-2
TGTGCCAGCAGTTACAAGGGACTCTATACTGAAGCTTTCTTT | CASSYKGLYTEAFF | TRBV6-5 | . | . | 14 | TRBJ1-1
TGTGCCAGCAGTTACCGACAGACAGGGGGCGGGAAGACCCAGTACTTC | CASSYRQTGGGKTQYF | TRBV6-2/TRBV6-3 | few | TRBD1 | 16 | TRBJ2-5
TGTGCCAGCAGCCAAGTAGGGACAGGCCGGGACGAGCAGTACTTC | CASSQVGTGRDEQYF | TRBV14 | . | TRBD1 | 15 | TRBJ2-7
TGTGCCATCAGCCCCGCCGTTGGGCTCGGGAACACTGAAGCTTTCTTT | CAISPAVGLGNTEAFF | TRBV10-3 | . | . | 16 | TRBJ1-1
TGTGCCAGCAGCTCACACCGGACAGGACCTGACACCGGGGAGCTGTTTTTT | CASSSHRTGPDTGELFF | TRBV7-9 | . | TRBD1 | 17 | TRBJ2-2
TGTGCCACCAGCAGAGACCGGGTCGAGCAGTACTTC | CATSRDRVEQYF | TRBV15 | . | . | 12 | TRBJ2-7
TGTGCCAGCAGCGTAGGTGAGACTTCTACCTACGAGCAGTACTTC | CASSVGETSTYEQYF | TRBV9 | . | . | 15 | TRBJ2-7
TGTGCCATCAGTGAGTCGGGGGAGGCTGGGGCCAACGTCCTGACTTTC | CAISESGEAGANVLTF | TRBV10-3 | . | . | 16 | TRBJ2-6
TGTGCCAGCAGCTTAGGGAGAACTAATGAAAAACTGTTTTTT | CASSLGRTNEKLFF | TRBV11-2 | . | . | 14 | TRBJ1-4
TGTGCCATCAGGGCCGGAAGCGGGGGGACCGACAATGAGCAGTTCTTC | CAIRAGSGGTDNEQFF | TRBV10-3 | once | TRBD2 | 16 | TRBJ2-1
TGTGCCAGCAGCTTCGGACTAGCGGGGAGCCAAGAGACCCAGTACTTC | CASSFGLAGSQETQYF | TRBV7-2 | . | TRBD2 | 16 | TRBJ2-5
TGTGCCAGCAGTGACAGTGATAATGAAAAACTGTTTTTT | CASSDSDNEKLFF | TRBV11-1 | . | . | 13 | TRBJ1-4
TGTGCCAGCAGCCAACCCAGGACAGGGTATGGCTACACCTTC | CASSQPRTGYGYTF | TRBV3-1/TRBV3-2 | . | TRBD1 | 14 | TRBJ1-2
TGTGCCAGCAGCTACGGACTAGGGGACAATGAGCAGTTCTTC | CASSYGLGDNEQFF | TRBV11-2 | few | TRBD2 | 14 | TRBJ2-1
TGTGCCAGCAGCTACTACCGGGAGGCCCAGTACTTC | CASSYYREAQYF | TRBV11-2 | . | TRBD2 | 12 | TRBJ2-5
TGTGCCAGCAGCTCCTCAGGGGAGGGTGAAGCTTTCTTT | CASSSSGEGEAFF | TRBV12-3/TRBV12-4 | . | . | 13 | TRBJ1-1
TGTGCCACCAGTGATCCATCGGGGGGGCGTTGGGATACGCAGTATTTT | CATSDPSGGRWDTQYF | TRBV24-1 | . | TRBD2 | 16 | TRBJ2-3
TGTGCCAGCAGTATAACAGGGGTAGGCACTGAAGCTTTCTTT | CASSITGVGTEAFF | TRBV2 | . | TRBD1 | 14 | TRBJ1-1
TGTGCCAGCAGCCCGACGACTAGCACAGATACGCAGTATTTT | CASSPTTSTDTQYF | TRBV7-2 | . | . | 14 | TRBJ2-3
TGTGCCAGCAGGACAGAAAAAAACTATGGCTACACCTTC | CASRTEKNYGYTF | TRBV28 | . | . | 13 | TRBJ1-2
TGCGCCAGCAGCCAAGATATCGGGAAGGCCCTTAGATCACCCCTCCACTTT | CASSQDIGKALRSPLHF | TRBV4-1 | . | . | 17 | TRBJ1-6
TGTGCCAGCAAAAGGGGGCAAAACAATGAGCAGTTCTTC | CASKRGQNNEQFF | TRBV14 | . | TRBD1 | 13 | TRBJ2-1
TGTGCCAGCAGCACGACAGGGGTTGAGCAGTTCTTC | CASSTTGVEQFF | TRBV7-3 | . | TRBD1 | 12 | TRBJ2-1
TGTGCCAGCGCGACTAGCGGGGCCTACTACGAGCAGTACTTC | CASATSGAYYEQYF | TRBV27 | . | TRBD2 | 14 | TRBJ2-7
TGTGCCAGCAGCTTGACAGGGAACTATGGCTACACCTTC | CASSLTGNYGYTF | TRBV6-6 | . | TRBD1 | 13 | TRBJ1-2
TGTGCCAGTAGTTATCTCGGAGGGGCGCACGAGCAGTACTTC | CASSYLGGAHEQYF | TRBV19 | . | . | 14 | TRBJ2-7
TGTGCCAGCTCAGCCGGGACAGCTAATGAAAAACTGTTTTTT | CASSAGTANEKLFF | TRBV18 | . | TRBD1 | 14 | TRBJ1-4
TGCAGTGCTAGAGACGGGCAGCCCCAGCATTTT | CSARDGQPQHF | TRBV20-1 | once | . | 11 | TRBJ1-5
TGTGCCAGCAGCCCGGGGGGGCCTCGGTACAATGAGCAGTTCTTC | CASSPGGPRYNEQFF | TRBV9 | . | TRBD2 | 15 | TRBJ2-1
TGCGCCAGCAGCTTGGGTACAGCCAATCAGCCCCAGCATTTT | CASSLGTANQPQHF | TRBV5-1 | . | . | 14 | TRBJ1-5
TGTGCCAGCAGCCAAGATAACAGTTACGAGCAGTACTTC | CASSQDNSYEQYF | TRBV3-1/TRBV3-2 | . | . | 13 | TRBJ2-7
TGCGCCAGCAGCTTGGGGGACTGGTACAATGAGCAGTTCTTC | CASSLGDWYNEQFF | TRBV5-1 | . | . | 14 | TRBJ2-1
TGTGCCAGCAGCCCCCGGGACAGATCCTACAATGAGCAGTTCTTC | CASSPRDRSYNEQFF | TRBV5-5 | . | TRBD1 | 15 | TRBJ2-1
TGTGCCAGCAGCCACGGCAGGGTCGATGGCTACACCTTC | CASSHGRVDGYTF | TRBV3-1/TRBV3-2 | . | . | 13 | TRBJ1-2